This T cell receptor beta chain was retrieved from a study of OX40 agonist ivuxolimab in advanced cancers. Study at large: Ivuxolimab was delivered to patients intravenously every 2 weeks at doses spanning 0.01 to 10 mg/kg. Allowance was made for prior anti-PD-1, anti-PD-L1 or anti-CTLA-4 therapy, and 40% to 45% had some. Findings of the study overall: CD8+ T cells averaged more expanded clones than CD4+.

TCRdb's copy holds only in-frame clones and misses some; the assay was immunoSEQ multiplex PCR. The sample consists of 150,000 to 190,000 clones, roughly 92% of them appearing once. For this clone: Its target is not known.

The CDR3 has 14 amino acids. Germline V gives CDR1 KGHSH, CDR2 LQKENI. Deletions cut 3 bases from V and 9 bases from J, with 15 bases between. The chain carries TRBV18 and TRBJ1-5, with a tentative D call TRBD1 (6 bases). This receptor was obtained from an adult with an advanced solid tumor such as melanoma, head and neck, liver or kidney cancer. The sample consisted of CD4+ or CD8+ T cells sorted from blood, taken in a trial of the OX40 agonist ivuxolimab. CDR3 sequence (DNA): TGTGCCAGCTCACCCAACAGGGCCCAGTCGCCCCAGCATTTT. Its translation: CASSPNRAQSPQHF.